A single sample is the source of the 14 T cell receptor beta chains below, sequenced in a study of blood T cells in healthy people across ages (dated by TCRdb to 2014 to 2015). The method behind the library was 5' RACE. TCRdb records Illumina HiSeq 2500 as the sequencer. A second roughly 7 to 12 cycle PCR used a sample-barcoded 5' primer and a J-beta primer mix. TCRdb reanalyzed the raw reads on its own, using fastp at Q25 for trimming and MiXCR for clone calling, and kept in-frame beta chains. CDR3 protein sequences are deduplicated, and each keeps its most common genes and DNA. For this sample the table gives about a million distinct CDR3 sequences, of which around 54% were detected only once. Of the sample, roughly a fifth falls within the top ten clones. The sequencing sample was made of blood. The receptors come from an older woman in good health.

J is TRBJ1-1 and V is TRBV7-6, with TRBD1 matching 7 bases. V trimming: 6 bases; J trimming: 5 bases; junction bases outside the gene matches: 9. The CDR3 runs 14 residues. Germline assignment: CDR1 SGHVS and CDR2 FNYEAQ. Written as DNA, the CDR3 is TGTGCCAGCAGACCACAGGGGAGTGGGACTGAAGCTTTCTTT. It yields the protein CASRPQGSGTEAFF.

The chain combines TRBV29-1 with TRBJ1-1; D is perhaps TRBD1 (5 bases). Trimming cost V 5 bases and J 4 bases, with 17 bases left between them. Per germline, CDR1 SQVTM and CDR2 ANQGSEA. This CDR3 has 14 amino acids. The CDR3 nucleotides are TGCAGCGTTCGACGGGGGTTATCGATCACTGAAGCTTTCTTT. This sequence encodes CSVRRGLSITEAFF.

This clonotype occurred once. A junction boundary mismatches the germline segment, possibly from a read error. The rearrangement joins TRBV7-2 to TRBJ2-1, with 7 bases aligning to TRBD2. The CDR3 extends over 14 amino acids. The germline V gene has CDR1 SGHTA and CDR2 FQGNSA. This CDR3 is CASSLESGGNEQFF. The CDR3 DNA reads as TGTGCCAGCAGCTTAGAGTCCGGGGGGAATGAGCAATTCTTC.

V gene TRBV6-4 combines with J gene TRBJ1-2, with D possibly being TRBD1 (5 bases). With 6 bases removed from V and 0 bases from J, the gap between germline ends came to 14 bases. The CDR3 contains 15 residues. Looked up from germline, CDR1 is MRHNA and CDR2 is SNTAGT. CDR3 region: CASRQEPNSNYGYTF. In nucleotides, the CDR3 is TGTGCCAGCAGACAGGAACCCAATTCTAACTATGGCTACACCTTC.

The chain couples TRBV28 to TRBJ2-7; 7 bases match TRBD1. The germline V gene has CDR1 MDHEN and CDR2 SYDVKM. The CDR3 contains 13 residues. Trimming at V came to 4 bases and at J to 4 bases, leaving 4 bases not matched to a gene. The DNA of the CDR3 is TGTGCCAGCAGTTATGCGACAGGGTACGAGCAGTACTTC. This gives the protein CASSYATGYEQYF.

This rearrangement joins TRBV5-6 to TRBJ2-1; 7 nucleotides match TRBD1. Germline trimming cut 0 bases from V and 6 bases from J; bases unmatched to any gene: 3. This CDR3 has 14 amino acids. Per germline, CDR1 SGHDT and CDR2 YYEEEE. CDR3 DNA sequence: TGTGCCAGCAGCTTGGCAGGGGGAGTCAATGAGCAGTTCTTC. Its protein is CASSLAGGVNEQFF.

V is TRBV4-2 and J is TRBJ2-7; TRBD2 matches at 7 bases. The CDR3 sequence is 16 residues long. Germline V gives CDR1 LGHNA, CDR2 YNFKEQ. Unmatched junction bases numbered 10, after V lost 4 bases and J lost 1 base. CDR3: CASSPRTASGSYEQYF. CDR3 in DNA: TGTGCCAGCAGCCCCCGGACGGCTAGCGGTTCCTACGAGCAGTACTTC.

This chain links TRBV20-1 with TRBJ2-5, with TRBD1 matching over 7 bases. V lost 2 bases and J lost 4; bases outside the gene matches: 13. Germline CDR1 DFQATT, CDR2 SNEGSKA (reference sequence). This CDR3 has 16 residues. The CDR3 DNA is TGCAGTGCTAGAACCCAACAGGGGCTTCTAGGAGAGACCCAGTACTTC. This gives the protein CSARTQQGLLGETQYF.

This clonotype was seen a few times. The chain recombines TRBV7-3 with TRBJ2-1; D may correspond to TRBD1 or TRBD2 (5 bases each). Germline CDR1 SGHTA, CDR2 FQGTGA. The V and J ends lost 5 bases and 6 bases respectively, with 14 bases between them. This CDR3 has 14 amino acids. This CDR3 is CASSPGSGGNEQFF. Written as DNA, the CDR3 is TGTGCCAGCAGCCCGGGATCTGGGGGCAATGAGCAGTTCTTC.

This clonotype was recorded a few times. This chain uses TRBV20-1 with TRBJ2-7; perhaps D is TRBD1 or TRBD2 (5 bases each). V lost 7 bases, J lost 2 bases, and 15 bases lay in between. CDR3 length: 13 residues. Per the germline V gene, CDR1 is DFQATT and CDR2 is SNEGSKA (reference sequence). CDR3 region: CSGSYRGTYEQYF. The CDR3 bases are TGCAGTGGTTCGTATCGGGGCACCTACGAGCAGTACTTC.

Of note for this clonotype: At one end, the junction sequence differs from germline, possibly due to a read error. The CDR3 protein is CASSQGRQGQETQCF. In DNA, the CDR3 is TGCGCCAGCAGCCAAGGCCGGCAGGGCCAGGAGACCCAGTGCTTC. The chain combines TRBV4-1 with TRBJ2-7; D might be TRBD1 (5 bases). CDR1 is MGHRA and CDR2 is YSYEKL in the germline V gene. This CDR3 region has 15 residues.

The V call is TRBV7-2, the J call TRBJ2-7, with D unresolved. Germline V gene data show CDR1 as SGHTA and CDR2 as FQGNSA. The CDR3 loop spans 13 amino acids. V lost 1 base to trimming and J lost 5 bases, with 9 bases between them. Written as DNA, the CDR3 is TGTGCCAGCAGCTTAGGGTGGTGGGACGAGCAGTACTTC. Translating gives CASSLGWWDEQYF.

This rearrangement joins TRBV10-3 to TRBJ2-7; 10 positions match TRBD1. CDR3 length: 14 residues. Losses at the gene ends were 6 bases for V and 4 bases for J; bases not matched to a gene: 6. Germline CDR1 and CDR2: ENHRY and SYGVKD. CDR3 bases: TGTGCCATCAGGTCGGGACAGGGGACATACGAGCAGTACTTC. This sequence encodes CAIRSGQGTYEQYF.

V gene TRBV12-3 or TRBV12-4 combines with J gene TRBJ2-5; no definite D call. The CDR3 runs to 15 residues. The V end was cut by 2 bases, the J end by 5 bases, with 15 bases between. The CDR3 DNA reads TGTGCCAGCAGTTTACGTCGGCATATTGTGGAGACCCAGTACTTC. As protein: CASSLRRHIVETQYF.